These 30 T cell receptor beta chains originate from one sample sequenced in a study of blood T cell repertoires in COVID-19. Libraries were prepared by immunoSEQ multiplex PCR; TCRdb keeps only in-frame clonotypes and omits some of them. Of 150,000 to 200,000 clones listed, 85% to 90% were seen once; the top ten hold over 0.7%. The sample comprised peripheral blood. These receptors all come from a woman aged 18-29 years who had recovered from COVID-19.

The chain combines TRBV7-2 with TRBJ1-1, with D perhaps TRBD1 (6 bases). The CDR3 loop spans 14 amino acids. CDR1 SGHTA and CDR2 FQGNSA come from the germline V gene. Trimming removed 1 base at V and 1 base at J, with 7 bases between. The CDR3 region is CASSLGRGNTEAFF. The CDR3 DNA sequence: TGTGCCAGCAGCTTAGGCAGGGGGAACACTGAAGCTTTCTTT.

The gene calls are TRBV9 and TRBJ2-6; D is unclear. The CDR3 runs to 14 residues. Germline V gene lookup returns CDR1 SGDLS and CDR2 YYNGEE. Trimming removed 4 bases at V and 1 base at J, with 6 bases between. In nucleotides, the CDR3 is TGTGCCAGCAGCTCCGTATCTGGGGCCAACGTCCTGACTTTC. It translates to CASSSVSGANVLTF. Drawing the rest from reference TRBV9 and TRBJ2-6, the complete variable domain is DSGVTQTPKHLITATGQRVTLRCSPRSGDLSVYWYQQSLDQGLQFLIQYYNGEERAKGNILERFSAQQFPDLHSELNLSSLELGDSALYFCASSSVSGANVLTFGAGSRLTVL.

This chain links TRBV11-1 with TRBJ2-3; 9 bases map to TRBD1. Trimming removed 2 bases from V and 7 bases from J; junction bases left unmatched: 7. Germline V lookup: CDR1 SGHAT, CDR2 FQDESV (reference sequence). This CDR3 is 15 amino acids long. The CDR3 bases are TGTGCCAGCAGCTTAAGAGGGACAGGGCTCAATACGCAGTATTTT. As protein: CASSLRGTGLNTQYF.

This rearrangement joins TRBV2 to TRBJ1-6, with 7 bases identical to TRBD1. V lost 10 bases and J lost 6; bases outside the gene matches: 12. The CDR3 has 15 residues. The V gene's germline CDR1 is SNHLY and CDR2 FYNNEI. DNA of the CDR3: TGTGCCACCACTCCGACGGGACAGCCTAATTCACCCCTCCACTTT. Translation gives CATTPTGQPNSPLHF.

The CDR3 protein is CASSQKTGGRTEAFF. CDR3 nucleotides: TGCGCCAGCAGCCAGAAGACAGGGGGAAGGACTGAAGCTTTCTTT. V usage is TRBV5-1 and J usage is TRBJ1-1, with 9 bases matching TRBD1. Trimming took 4 bases from V and 5 from J; bases not matched to a gene: 9. This CDR3 is 15 amino acids long. Per the germline V gene, CDR1 is SGHRS and CDR2 is YFSETQ.

This chain links TRBV25-1 with TRBJ1-3, with TRBD1 matching over 8 bases. Germline V CDR1 and CDR2: MGHDK, SYGVNS. V gave up 10 bases and J gave up 2 bases; unmatched junction bases: 7. The CDR3 runs 14 residues. CDR3 residues: CATTDRAAGNTIYF. The CDR3 coding sequence is TGTGCCACCACGGACAGGGCAGCTGGAAACACCATATATTTT.

V usage is TRBV6-1 and J usage is TRBJ1-2, with D maybe TRBD1 (6 bases). The V gene lost 4 bases and the J gene lost 5 bases, with 23 bases spanning the gap. CDR3 length: 17 amino acids. Germline V gene sequence: CDR1 MNHNS, CDR2 SASEGT. This CDR3 is CASSGTYRETIAYGYTF. The CDR3 DNA follows: TGTGCCAGCAGTGGTACCTACAGGGAAACAATAGCTTATGGCTACACCTTC.

This chain joins TRBV11-2 and TRBJ2-2; 11 nucleotides match TRBD1. CDR1 is SGHAT, CDR2 FQNNGV, per germline. The J segment lost 6 bases and the V segment lost 5 bases, leaving 5 bases of the junction unmatched. There are 15 residues in the CDR3. The CDR3 reads CASSTGQGVAGELFF. The CDR3 DNA sequence: TGTGCCAGCAGCACGGGACAGGGGGTCGCCGGGGAGCTGTTTTTT.

The rearrangement joins TRBV4-3 to TRBJ1-1; D not certain. CDR3 length: 13 amino acids. The V and J ends lost 4 bases and 4 bases respectively, with 10 bases between them. Germline V lookup: CDR1 LGHNA, CDR2 YSLEER. The CDR3 bases are TGCGCCAGCAGCCTCGAGCGGGCCACTGAAGCTTTCTTT. It codes for CASSLERATEAFF.

The chain has TRBV7-2 and TRBJ1-1; the D gene is possibly TRBD1 (6 bases). V lost 3 bases, J lost 5 bases, and 16 bases lay in between. This CDR3 is 15 amino acids long. The germline V gene encodes CDR1 SGHTA and CDR2 FQGNSA. For the CDR3, the DNA is TGTGCCAGCAGCTTTTTACAGGGAGGGGGAACTGAAGCTTTCTTT. This encodes CASSFLQGGGTEAFF.

This clone appeared once. The chain uses TRBV19 and TRBJ2-2, with D perhaps matching TRBD1 (5 bases). CDR1 is LNHDA, CDR2 SQIVND, per germline (reference sequence). The CDR3 is 12 amino acids. Trimming left V 7 bases short and J 4 bases short, with 7 bases between. CDR3 sequence: CASIQGTGELFF. Here the CDR3 DNA reads TGTGCCAGTATCCAGGGCACCGGGGAGCTGTTTTTT.

This clone was found once. CDR3 nucleotide sequence: TGTGCCAGCAGCTTGCAACAGGGGTTAGGGGAGACCCAGTACTTC. Translating gives CASSLQQGLGETQYF. The chain uses TRBV5-4 and TRBJ2-5, with TRBD1 matching 7 bases. This CDR3 has 15 residues. CDR1 is SGHNT and CDR2 is YYREEE in the germline V gene (reference sequence). V shed 1 base and J 5 bases; nucleotides not matched to a gene: 8.

The chain joins TRBV6-2 or TRBV6-3 to TRBJ1-1, with D tentatively TRBD1 (6 bases). Germline V gives CDR1 MNHEY, CDR2 SVGEGT. This CDR3 comprises 16 residues. V was shortened by 6 bases and J by 4 bases, with 21 bases between the two germline ends. The CDR3 DNA sequence: TGTGCCAGCAGCCAGGGGAGGGTTAGGCGGGGCACTGAAGCTTTCTTT. As protein: CASSQGRVRRGTEAFF.

The chain combines TRBV4-3 with TRBJ2-3; 14 bases map to TRBD2. The CDR3 loop spans 16 amino acids. CDR1 and CDR2 from the germline V gene are LGHNA and YSLEER. J was trimmed by 7 bases and V by 4 bases; bases with no gene match: 7. DNA for the CDR3: TGCGCCAGCAGCCTGGGGACTAGCGGGAGTAAATATACGCAGTATTTT. Translated: CASSLGTSGSKYTQYF.

The chain couples TRBV5-6 to TRBJ2-3, with a possible D match to TRBD2 (5 bases). The CDR3 totals 15 residues. Germline CDR1 and CDR2: SGHDT and YYEEEE. Trimming removed 6 bases from V and 2 bases from J, with 16 bases in between. The CDR3 loop reads CASTRVGSHTDTQYF. The CDR3 DNA sequence: TGTGCCAGCACCCGGGTGGGGAGCCACACAGATACGCAGTATTTT.

This CDR3 is CASSQDSSRQEAYEQYF. The DNA of the CDR3 is TGTGCCAGCAGCCAAGATTCCTCGCGTCAGGAAGCCTACGAGCAGTACTTC. The rearrangement uses TRBV3-1 (or the pseudogene TRBV3-2) and TRBJ2-7; no definite D call. CDR1 is LGHDT and CDR2 is YNNKEL in the germline V gene (reference sequence). The length of the CDR3 is 17 residues. V lost 0 bases, J lost 2 bases, and 17 bases lay in between.

The rearrangement uses TRBV7-9 and TRBJ1-2; D not certain. Trimming left V 0 bases short and J 6 bases short, with 5 bases between. Germline CDR1 and CDR2: SEHNR and FQNEAQ (reference sequence). CDR3 size: 12 residues. In DNA form, the CDR3 reads TGTGCCAGCAGCTTAGCCAGGAATGGCTACACCTTC. Protein: CASSLARNGYTF. Full variable domain (remainder filled in from reference TRBV7-9 and TRBJ1-2): DTGVSQNPRHKITKRGQNVTFRCDPISEHNRLYWYRQTLGQGPEFLTYFQNEAQLEKSRLLSDRFSAERPKGSFSTLEIQRTEQGDSAMYLCASSLARNGYTFGSGTRLTVV.

CDR3 loop: CASSSTDTDTQYF. The CDR3 coding sequence is TGTGCCAGCAGTTCTACAGACACAGATACGCAGTATTTT. The chain joins TRBV6-2 or TRBV6-3 to TRBJ2-3; no reliable D call. Looked up from germline, CDR1 is MNHEY and CDR2 is SVGEGT. The CDR3 contains 13 residues. The V end was cut by 4 bases, the J end by 2 bases, with 7 bases between.

The chain links TRBV11-2 to TRBJ2-7; no clear D gene. Trimming shortened V by 3 bases and J by 3 bases, and 9 bases separated the two germline ends. CDR1 is SGHAT and CDR2 is FQNNGV in the germline V gene. The CDR3 totals 13 residues. CDR3 protein: CASSFFPFYEQYV. As DNA, the CDR3 is TGTGCCAGCAGCTTTTTCCCGTTCTACGAGCAGTACGTC.

This clone was observed a single time. The V and J genes are TRBV6-5 and TRBJ2-2; D not resolved. The CDR3 has 13 amino acids. V shed 5 bases and J shed 2 bases, with 6 bases lying between them. CDR1 and CDR2 (germline): MNHEY, SVGAGI. The DNA of the CDR3 is TGTGCCAGCAGTAACAGAAACACCGGGGAGCTGTTTTTT. Encoded protein: CASSNRNTGELFF.

This sequence joins TRBV6-5 and TRBJ2-1, with 11 positions matching TRBD2. The CDR3 has 15 amino acids. CDR1 MNHEY and CDR2 SVGAGI come from the germline V gene. With V trimmed by 7 bases and J by 5 bases, 7 bases remained unmatched. CDR3 amino acids: CASTWGTSGHNEQFF. CDR3 nucleotides: TGTGCCAGCACATGGGGGACTAGCGGACACAATGAGCAGTTCTTC.

This clone was seen more than once but under ten times. This chain uses TRBV24-1 with TRBJ2-7, with D uncertain. The length of the CDR3 is 11 residues. Germline values: CDR1 KGHDR, CDR2 SFDVKD. V lost 2 bases, J lost 9 bases, and 7 bases lay in between. CDR3 sequence (DNA): TGTGCCACCAGTGATTCCTTCGGGCAGTACTTC. Encoded protein: CATSDSFGQYF.

The chain combines TRBV6-2 or TRBV6-3 with TRBJ2-1; D is possibly TRBD1 or TRBD2 (5 bases each). The CDR3 is made up of 13 amino acids. Trimming cost V 7 bases and J 8 bases, with 15 bases left between them. The germline CDR1 and CDR2 sequences are MNHEY and SVGEGT. The CDR3 loop is CASTPGPRDEQFF. CDR3 DNA: TGTGCCAGCACCCCGGGGCCCCGCGATGAGCAGTTCTTC.

The genes are TRBV24-1 and TRBJ2-1, with 9 bases lining up with TRBD1. The germline CDR1 and CDR2 sequences are KGHDR and SFDVKD. Trimming removed 5 bases from V and 4 bases from J; junction bases left unmatched: 8. The CDR3 has 16 amino acids. This CDR3 reads CATSGTQGAIYNEQFF. The CDR3 DNA is TGTGCCACCAGTGGGACACAGGGGGCAATTTACAATGAGCAGTTCTTC.

The chain has TRBV19 and TRBJ2-5; possible D gene TRBD2, 5 bases. The CDR3 runs to 13 residues. Germline V gene sequence: CDR1 LNHDA, CDR2 SQIVND (reference sequence). Trimming shortened V by 3 bases and J by 2 bases, and 7 bases separated the two germline ends. The CDR3 protein is CASSITSQETQYF. DNA of the CDR3: TGTGCCAGTAGTATCACTAGTCAAGAGACCCAGTACTTC.

The chain combines TRBV9 with TRBJ2-7; tentative D call: TRBD1 (5 bases). The CDR3 loop spans 14 amino acids. V shed 2 bases and J shed 0 bases, with 9 bases lying between them. Germline lookup yields CDR1 SGDLS and CDR2 YYNGEE. The CDR3 bases are TGTGCCAGCAGCGTCCACAGGAGCTCCTACGAGCAGTACGTC. The encoded protein is CASSVHRSSYEQYV.

V gene TRBV3-1 (or the pseudogene TRBV3-2) combines with J gene TRBJ1-5, with 8 bases fitting TRBD1. This CDR3 has 15 amino acids. The ends lost 4 bases at V and 4 bases at J; junction bases unmatched: 6. CDR1 and CDR2 (germline): LGHDT, YNNKEL (reference sequence). In nucleotides, the CDR3 is TGTGCCAGCAGCCGGGACCGACAGGGGAATCAGCCCCAGCATTTT. Its translation: CASSRDRQGNQPQHF.

V usage is TRBV4-1 and J usage is TRBJ2-1; 8 bases are shared with TRBD2. CDR3 size: 16 residues. Trimming removed 1 base from V and 10 bases from J; junction bases left unmatched: 12. Germline values: CDR1 MGHRA, CDR2 YSYEKL. This CDR3 reads CASSQVLTGGLIEQFF. Written as DNA, the CDR3 is TGCGCCAGCAGCCAAGTTTTGACGGGGGGGCTTATAGAGCAGTTCTTC.

This chain joins TRBV27 and TRBJ2-3; TRBD2 agrees at 8 bases. The CDR3 is made up of 15 amino acids. Germline V gives CDR1 MNHEY, CDR2 SMNVEV (reference sequence). After removal of 1 base from V and 7 bases from J, the junction contained 7 bases not matched to a gene. The CDR3 sequence: CASSLYGREGYTQYF. CDR3 coding DNA: TGTGCCAGCAGTTTATACGGCCGGGAGGGATATACGCAGTATTTT.

The chain is built from TRBV7-3 and TRBJ2-1; 8 bases fit TRBD2. The V segment lost 2 bases and the J segment 7 bases; nucleotides outside the gene matches: 10. There are 16 residues in the CDR3. From germline, CDR1 is SGHTA and CDR2 FQGTGA. The CDR3 DNA reads as TGTGCCAGCAGCTTAGTTTCAGCGGGAGTTGGGAATGAGCAGTTCTTC. Encoded protein: CASSLVSAGVGNEQFF.